Below are 27 T cell receptor beta chains sequenced from a single sample in a study of blood T cell repertoires in COVID-19. The protocol was immunoSEQ multiplex PCR, while the TCRdb copy is restricted to in-frame clones and leaves out a portion. This sample has 150,000 to 180,000 clones, with 76% found just once. Sample: peripheral blood. The receptors stem from a woman of 80 years or more with acute or convalescent COVID-19.

This sequence joins TRBV30 and TRBJ2-2; D call uncertain. V gave up 0 bases and J gave up 1 base, with 12 bases separating them. CDR3 length: 16 residues. Germline V gives CDR1 GTSNPN, CDR2 SVGIG (reference sequence). This chain's CDR3 is CAWSVRGLKNTGELFF. DNA of the CDR3: TGTGCCTGGAGTGTAAGAGGCTTGAAGAACACCGGGGAGCTGTTTTTT.

The gene calls are TRBV6-5 and TRBJ1-1; no definite D call. Germline values: CDR1 MNHEY, CDR2 SVGAGI. Trimming stripped 3 bases from V and 4 bases from J, with 9 bases between. The CDR3 covers 13 residues. CDR3 sequence reads: CASSYNEGTEAFF. In DNA, the CDR3 is TGTGCCAGCAGTTATAACGAGGGCACTGAAGCTTTCTTT.

The chain couples TRBV7-8 to TRBJ2-1; 10 nucleotides align to TRBD2. This CDR3 spans 20 amino acids. V was pared by 5 bases and J by 5 bases, with 21 bases of the junction left unmatched. CDR1 is SGHVS, CDR2 FQNEAQ, per germline. The DNA for the CDR3 is TGTGCCAGCAGCACCCGTGGGCTAGCGGGAGATCTGGGGGCGGACAATGAGCAGTTCTTC. It encodes CASSTRGLAGDLGADNEQFF.

This chain joins TRBV5-8 and TRBJ1-1; D gene ambiguous. Germline V gene data show CDR1 as SGHTS and CDR2 as YDEGEE. Trimming took 1 base from V and 2 from J, leaving 9 bases between them. This CDR3 is built from 14 residues. CDR3 amino acids: CASSLMAQNTEAFF. CDR3 bases: TGTGCCAGCAGCTTGATGGCCCAAAACACTGAAGCTTTCTTT.

The chain is built from TRBV20-1 and TRBJ2-5; 7 bases map to TRBD1. The CDR3 consists of 17 residues. The junction had 17 bases not matched to a gene; V was cut back by 3 bases and J by 4 bases. The germline V gene encodes CDR1 DFQATT and CDR2 SNEGSKA (reference sequence). The CDR3 nucleotides are TGCAGTGCTAGTAGGATCCCCCCCCAGACAGGGACAGAGACCCAGTACTTC. Protein product: CSASRIPPQTGTETQYF.

The rearrangement links TRBV9 to TRBJ1-4; possibly TRBD1 for D (6 bases). The germline V gene has CDR1 SGDLS and CDR2 YYNGEE. The CDR3 totals 15 residues. Trimming stripped 4 bases from V and 3 bases from J, with 13 bases between. The CDR3 protein is CASSLQGNANEKLFF. The DNA of the CDR3 is TGTGCCAGCAGCCTCCAGGGGAATGCTAATGAAAAACTGTTTTTT. Drawing the rest from reference TRBV9 and TRBJ1-4, the complete variable domain is DSGVTQTPKHLITATGQRVTLRCSPRSGDLSVYWYQQSLDQGLQFLIQYYNGEERAKGNILERFSAQQFPDLHSELNLSSLELGDSALYFCASSLQGNANEKLFFGSGTQLSVL.

The chain links TRBV5-1 to TRBJ1-5, with 7 bases that match TRBD1. Germline V gene sequence: CDR1 SGHRS, CDR2 YFSETQ. The CDR3 extends over 15 amino acids. V lost 5 bases, J lost 3 bases, and 8 bases stayed unmatched. The chain's CDR3 is CASRRGTEDNQPQHF. CDR3 nucleotides: TGCGCCAGCAGGCGCGGGACAGAAGACAATCAGCCCCAGCATTTT.

V is TRBV5-1 and J is TRBJ1-4; 7 nucleotides align to TRBD1. From germline, CDR1 is SGHRS and CDR2 YFSETQ. This CDR3 comprises 16 residues. J gave up 0 bases and V 4 bases, and 6 bases lay outside the gene matches. CDR3 DNA sequence: TGCGCCAGCAGCCCCGGGCAGGGGGCAACTAATGAAAAACTGTTTTTT. Protein product: CASSPGQGATNEKLFF.

The V call is TRBV2, the J call TRBJ1-4, with D perhaps TRBD1 (6 bases). Germline V lookup: CDR1 SNHLY, CDR2 FYNNEI. Trimming pared 7 bases from V and 4 bases from J, leaving 13 bases between. CDR3 length: 14 residues. The CDR3 here is CASIRTAFNEKLFF. CDR3 coding DNA: TGTGCCAGCATCCGGACAGCTTTTAATGAAAAACTGTTTTTT.

This chain links TRBV19 with TRBJ1-1; tentative D call: TRBD1 (5 bases). Germline V CDR1 and CDR2: LNHDA, SQIVND (reference sequence). V was trimmed by 7 bases and J by 1 base, leaving 10 bases between them. This CDR3 contains 13 residues. DNA for the CDR3: TGTGCCAGTACTGGCAGGGCGAACACTGAAGCTTTCTTT. It specifies CASTGRANTEAFF.

A few counts support this clone. The rearrangement links TRBV5-1 to TRBJ1-5, with 8 positions matching TRBD1. The length of the CDR3 is 16 residues. V gave up 4 bases and J gave up 2 bases; unmatched junction bases: 8. Germline CDR1 SGHRS, CDR2 YFSETQ. CDR3 in amino acids: CASSLTGGQGNQPQHF. DNA of the CDR3: TGCGCCAGCAGCCTAACAGGGGGTCAGGGCAATCAGCCCCAGCATTTT.

A few counts support this clone. The rearrangement joins TRBV7-9 to TRBJ2-4, with 10 bases identical to TRBD2. The germline gives CDR1 SEHNR, CDR2 FQNEAQ (reference sequence). The CDR3 is 18 amino acids. The V gene end was trimmed by 2 bases and the J gene end by 6 bases; junction bases not matched to a gene: 13. CDR3 protein: CASSLMAAAGGPGNIQYF. The CDR3 bases are TGTGCCAGCAGCTTAATGGCGGCAGCGGGAGGGCCTGGAAACATTCAGTACTTC.

This clone was seen more than once but under ten times. The chain links TRBV5-6 to TRBJ2-7; no clear D gene. The CDR3 covers 13 residues. V lost 0 bases and J lost 6, with 10 bases in between. The germline V gene encodes CDR1 SGHDT and CDR2 YYEEEE. CDR3 DNA sequence: TGTGCCAGCAGCTTGGGGGCTGGGCTCGAGCAGTACTTC. The encoded protein is CASSLGAGLEQYF. Together with reference TRBV5-6 and TRBJ2-7, the CDR3 gives the full variable domain: DAGVTQSPTHLIKTRGQQVTLRCSPKSGHDTVSWYQQALGQGPQFIFQYYEEEERQRGNFPDRFSGHQFPNYSSELNVNALLLGDSALYLCASSLGAGLEQYFGPGTRLTVT.

The V and J genes are TRBV18 and TRBJ1-1; tentatively, D is TRBD1 (6 bases). The CDR3 is 17 amino acids. V was shortened by 3 bases and J by 1 base, with 18 bases between the two germline ends. Germline V gene data show CDR1 as KGHSH and CDR2 as LQKENI. CDR3 coding DNA: TGTGCCAGCTCACCCATACATACCGGGACAAAGAACACTGAAGCTTTCTTT. It codes for CASSPIHTGTKNTEAFF.

J is TRBJ1-1 and V is TRBV27; 11 positions agree with TRBD1. Per germline, CDR1 MNHEY and CDR2 SMNVEV (reference sequence). V lost 6 bases to trimming and J lost 4 bases; unmatched junction nucleotides: 13. CDR3 length: 17 amino acids. The CDR3 region has the DNA TGTGCCAGCAGACCTGGGACAGGGGGGGTTTTAAGCACTGAAGCTTTCTTT. It is translated as CASRPGTGGVLSTEAFF.

V is TRBV5-1 and J is TRBJ1-2, with a possible D match to TRBD1 (6 bases). Germline CDR1 is SGHRS and CDR2 is YFSETQ. The V and J ends lost 4 bases and 6 bases respectively, with 19 bases between them. This CDR3 contains 15 residues. CDR3 residues: CASSVVGGIENGYTF. DNA for the CDR3: TGCGCCAGCAGCGTAGTAGGGGGTATCGAGAATGGCTACACCTTC.

The chain is built from TRBV27 and TRBJ2-7; 7 positions match TRBD1. J gave up 3 bases and V 6 bases, and 2 bases lay outside the gene matches. Germline CDR1 and CDR2: MNHEY and SMNVEV (reference sequence). This CDR3 comprises 12 residues. The DNA for the CDR3 is TGTGCCAGCAGGCGACAGGGCTACGAGCAGTACTTC. Protein product: CASRRQGYEQYF.

The chain carries TRBV3-1 (or the pseudogene TRBV3-2) and TRBJ2-6, with D tentatively TRBD1 (5 bases). Germline CDR1 is LGHDT and CDR2 is YNNKEL (reference sequence). The ends were cut back, 4 bases at V and 3 bases at J, with 10 bases in the middle. The CDR3 sequence is 15 residues long. The CDR3 region is CASSPQGRGANVLTF. DNA for the CDR3: TGTGCCAGCAGCCCGCAGGGTCGTGGGGCCAACGTCCTGACTTTC.

This clone was seen a single time. The chain links TRBV7-9 to TRBJ1-1; 8 nucleotides match TRBD1. The CDR3 has 14 residues. The germline CDR1 and CDR2 sequences are SEHNR and FQNEAQ (reference sequence). The trim removed 6 bases at V and 4 bases at J, leaving 7 bases unmatched. The CDR3 DNA reads TGTGCCAGCAGAACGACAGGGGCGATCACTGAAGCTTTCTTT. As protein: CASRTTGAITEAFF. Supplemented by reference TRBV7-9 and TRBJ1-1, the full variable domain reads DTGVSQNPRHKITKRGQNVTFRCDPISEHNRLYWYRQTLGQGPEFLTYFQNEAQLEKSRLLSDRFSAERPKGSFSTLEIQRTEQGDSAMYLCASRTTGAITEAFFGQGTRLTVV.

The J gene is TRBJ1-2, the V gene TRBV3-1 (or the pseudogene TRBV3-2); D call uncertain. Deletions cut 5 bases from V and 4 bases from J, with 8 bases between. CDR1 is LGHDT and CDR2 is YNNKEL in the germline V gene (reference sequence). The CDR3 consists of 12 residues. The CDR3 DNA sequence: TGTGCCAGCAGCTCCAACACCTATGGCTACACCTTC. It yields the protein CASSSNTYGYTF.

The V gene is TRBV10-1, the J gene TRBJ2-2, with a tentative D call TRBD1 (5 bases). Germline V gene sequence: CDR1 WNHNN, CDR2 SYGVQD (reference sequence). The CDR3 is 14 residues long. V was shortened by 3 bases and J by 4 bases, with 9 bases between the two germline ends. CDR3 coding DNA: TGCGCCAGCAGTGAAGGGCAGGGCACCGGGGAGCTGTTTTTT. Translating it yields CASSEGQGTGELFF.

The chain has TRBV27 and TRBJ2-7; TRBD1 aligns across 9 bases. V was pared by 6 bases and J by 3 bases, with 9 bases of the junction left unmatched. This CDR3 region has 15 residues. Germline loops: CDR1 MNHEY, CDR2 SMNVEV (reference sequence). The CDR3 region has the DNA TGTGCCAGCAGAACACAGGGGGCTAATTTCTACGAGCAGTACTTC. It yields the protein CASRTQGANFYEQYF.

This chain connects TRBV2 to TRBJ2-7, with D unclear. Germline lookup yields CDR1 SNHLY and CDR2 FYNNEI. CDR3 size: 11 residues. Deletions cut 3 bases from V and 6 bases from J, with 6 bases between. CDR3 loop: CASSDIGEQYF. DNA for the CDR3: TGTGCCAGCAGTGATATCGGCGAGCAGTACTTC.

The chain employs TRBV5-1 and TRBJ1-4; D is unclear. From germline, CDR1 is SGHRS and CDR2 YFSETQ. Trimming stripped 0 bases from V and 7 bases from J, with 16 bases between. The CDR3 has 16 amino acids. This CDR3 is CASSLVSGTRGEKLFF. The CDR3 bases are TGCGCCAGCAGCTTGGTATCGGGTACACGTGGTGAAAAACTGTTTTTT.

CDR3 in amino acids: CASSDWRGSYGYTF. As DNA, the CDR3 is TGTGCCAGCAGTGATTGGAGGGGAAGCTATGGCTACACCTTC. The chain carries TRBV6-1 and TRBJ1-2; D might be TRBD1 (5 bases). This CDR3 has 14 amino acids. Germline loops: CDR1 MNHNS, CDR2 SASEGT. The ends were cut back, 3 bases at V and 4 bases at J, with 12 bases in the middle.

The chain uses TRBV6-5 and TRBJ2-3, with D unclear. Trimming left V 3 bases short and J 1 base short, with 5 bases between. From germline, CDR1 is MNHEY and CDR2 SVGAGI. The CDR3 covers 13 residues. This CDR3 reads CASSYQGTDTQYF. The CDR3, as DNA: TGTGCCAGCAGTTATCAGGGCACAGATACGCAGTATTTT.

Written as DNA, the CDR3 is TGTGCCAGCAGCTTGGCTGTGAGTAGCGGGGGGACCACAGATACGCAGTATTTT. Its translation is CASSLAVSSGGTTDTQYF. This sequence joins TRBV5-8 and TRBJ2-3, with TRBD2 identical over 10 bases. This CDR3 spans 18 amino acids. Germline V CDR1 and CDR2: SGHTS, YDEGEE. V was clipped by 0 bases and J by 2 bases; unmatched bases: 9.